This entry describes one T cell receptor beta chain. The sample belongs to a study of blood T cell repertoires in COVID-19. Overall study: Researchers got acute and convalescent COVID-19 samples from the United States, Italy and Spain. T cells, B-cell-depleted T cells, or PBMCs supplied cDNA or gDNA.

In the study's own analysis: How many nucleated cells were present was estimated from reference gene primer amplification. Profiling relied on immunoSEQ multiplex PCR, and the TCRdb table lists in-frame clones only, not all of them. D and trimming were read from the DNA, whereas the V and J calls and clone size are those reported in that table. The sample holds about 73,000 clones, around nine tenths seen once. V was clipped by 4 bases and J by 10 bases; unmatched bases: 21. CDR3 length equals 18 residues. Germline loops: CDR1 SGHNT, CDR2 YYREEE (reference sequence). The sample consisted of peripheral blood. The chain uses TRBV5-4 and TRBJ2-7; 12 bases fit TRBD2. This TCR came from a woman between 18 and 29 years old with acute or convalescent COVID-19. The CDR3 coding sequence is TGTGCCAGCAGCCCGGGCCCCTCTAGCGGGAGGGCCTTACGGAAACAGTACTTC. This translates into CASSPGPSSGRALRKQYF.